Below are 5 T cell receptor beta chains sequenced from a single sample in a study of blood T cell repertoires in COVID-19. Libraries were prepared by immunoSEQ multiplex PCR; TCRdb keeps only in-frame clonotypes and omits some of them. The table includes about 190,000 clones, roughly 89% detected once. Sequencing was carried out using peripheral blood. Source of these receptors: a man aged 35-49 years with acute or convalescent COVID-19.

The chain combines TRBV2 with TRBJ1-2; no firm D call. This CDR3 comprises 14 residues. Germline CDR1 SNHLY, CDR2 FYNNEI. V was shortened by 1 base and J by 3 bases, with 9 bases between the two germline ends. The CDR3 here is CASSEGETYYGYTF. The CDR3 bases are TGTGCCAGCAGTGAAGGGGAGACTTACTATGGCTACACCTTC.

The chain joins TRBV9 to TRBJ2-1, with D unresolved. Germline CDR1 SGDLS, CDR2 YYNGEE. V shed 4 bases and J shed 0 bases, with 11 bases lying between them. There are 15 residues in the CDR3. CDR3 region: CASSPQPSSYNEQFF. As DNA, the CDR3 is TGTGCCAGCAGCCCCCAACCGAGCTCCTACAATGAGCAGTTCTTC.

The chain couples TRBV6-5 to TRBJ1-1, with TRBD1 identical over 8 bases. V dropped 4 bases and J dropped 5; count of bases not matched to a gene: 9. CDR1 is MNHEY and CDR2 is SVGAGI in the germline V gene. CDR3 size: 15 residues. The CDR3 nucleotides read TGTGCCAGCAGTTTAGGCCAGGGGGCTGGAACTGAAGCTTTCTTT. Amino acid sequence: CASSLGQGAGTEAFF.

This sequence joins TRBV5-4 and TRBJ1-1; D is ambiguous. The CDR3 covers 15 residues. Trimming cost V 4 bases and J 5 bases, with 18 bases left between them. Looked up from germline, CDR1 is SGHNT and CDR2 is YYREEE (reference sequence). The CDR3 here is CASSPGPGSDTEAFF. The CDR3 bases are TGTGCCAGCAGCCCCGGTCCGGGGAGTGATACTGAAGCTTTCTTT.

The V and J genes are TRBV10-3 and TRBJ2-2; maybe TRBD2 (6 bases). The CDR3 has 15 amino acids. Trimming stripped 7 bases from V and 5 bases from J, with 17 bases between. The germline V gene has CDR1 ENHRY and CDR2 SYGVKD. CDR3: CAINFGGRGTGELFF. The CDR3 region has the DNA TGTGCCATCAATTTTGGGGGGAGAGGTACCGGGGAGCTGTTTTTT.